The rows below give T cell receptor beta chains drawn from one sample of a study of shared clonotypes between healthy human individuals. Some clones are missing from TCRdb's copy, which holds only in-frame ones; the method was immunoSEQ multiplex PCR. Here the sample spans approximately 600,000 clones, approximately 95% being singletons. Input material: naive CD8+ T cells sorted from blood. Every receptor here comes from a young woman in good health. CDR3s include the opening cysteine and the closing phenylalanine or tryptophan. A D gene is named only where the DNA matches it firmly. Only some rows state a clone size, as once, few, many or a class for expanded clones.

>TRBV5-4|TRBJ2-5|once|TRBD1
TGTGCCAGCAGCTTGGGACAGGGAACGAAGTACTTC
CASSLGQGTKYF
>TRBV11-3|TRBJ2-1|.|.
TGTGCCAGCAGCTCTGGACTATACAATGAGCAGTTCTTC
CASSSGLYNEQFF
>TRBV5-6|TRBJ1-1|.|.
TGTGCCAGCAGCTTGGCGATAGGCCAGGGAAGCACTGAAGCTTTCTTT
CASSLAIGQGSTEAFF
>TRBV7-4|TRBJ2-2|.|.
TGTGCCAGCAACCTCCCCGGGCCCCAGAAACGGCTAGCGAACACCGGGGAGCTGTTTTTT
CASNLPGPQKRLANTGELFF
>TRBV10-1|TRBJ1-2|.|.
TGCGCCAGCAGTCCGACCAAGACAGGAATTTATGGCTACACCTTC
CASSPTKTGIYGYTF
>TRBV12-5|TRBJ2-7|.|.
TGTGCTAGTGGTTTGTCCCTCCGGGGCCATCTCAAGGGCGAGCAGTACTTC
CASGLSLRGHLKGEQYF
>TRBV9|TRBJ1-2|.|.
TGTGCCAGCAGCGGCCCCGGGGCCTATGGCTACACCTTC
CASSGPGAYGYTF
>TRBV11-2|TRBJ2-7|.|.
TGTGCCAGCAGCTTTGTTCAATACGAGCAGTACTTC
CASSFVQYEQYF
>TRBV11-2|TRBJ2-3|.|.
TGTGCCAGCAGCATCTCGACAGCAGATACGCAGTATTTT
CASSISTADTQYF
>TRBV13|TRBJ2-7|.|.
TGTGCCAGCAGCTCCCAGGAGACCTACGAGCAGTACTTC
CASSSQETYEQYF
>TRBV28|TRBJ1-4|.|.
TGTGCCAGCAGTGCCCCTTTAGGCAGGGTTGGTGAAAAACTGTTTTTT
CASSAPLGRVGEKLFF
>TRBV5-1|TRBJ2-5|.|.
TGCGCCAGCAGCCTATTCTACCCGAGGACAGTCCAAGAGACCCAGTACTTC
CASSLFYPRTVQETQYF
>TRBV29-1|TRBJ2-7|.|.
TGCAGCGTTGAAGACAACTCCTACGAGCAGTACTTC
CSVEDNSYEQYF